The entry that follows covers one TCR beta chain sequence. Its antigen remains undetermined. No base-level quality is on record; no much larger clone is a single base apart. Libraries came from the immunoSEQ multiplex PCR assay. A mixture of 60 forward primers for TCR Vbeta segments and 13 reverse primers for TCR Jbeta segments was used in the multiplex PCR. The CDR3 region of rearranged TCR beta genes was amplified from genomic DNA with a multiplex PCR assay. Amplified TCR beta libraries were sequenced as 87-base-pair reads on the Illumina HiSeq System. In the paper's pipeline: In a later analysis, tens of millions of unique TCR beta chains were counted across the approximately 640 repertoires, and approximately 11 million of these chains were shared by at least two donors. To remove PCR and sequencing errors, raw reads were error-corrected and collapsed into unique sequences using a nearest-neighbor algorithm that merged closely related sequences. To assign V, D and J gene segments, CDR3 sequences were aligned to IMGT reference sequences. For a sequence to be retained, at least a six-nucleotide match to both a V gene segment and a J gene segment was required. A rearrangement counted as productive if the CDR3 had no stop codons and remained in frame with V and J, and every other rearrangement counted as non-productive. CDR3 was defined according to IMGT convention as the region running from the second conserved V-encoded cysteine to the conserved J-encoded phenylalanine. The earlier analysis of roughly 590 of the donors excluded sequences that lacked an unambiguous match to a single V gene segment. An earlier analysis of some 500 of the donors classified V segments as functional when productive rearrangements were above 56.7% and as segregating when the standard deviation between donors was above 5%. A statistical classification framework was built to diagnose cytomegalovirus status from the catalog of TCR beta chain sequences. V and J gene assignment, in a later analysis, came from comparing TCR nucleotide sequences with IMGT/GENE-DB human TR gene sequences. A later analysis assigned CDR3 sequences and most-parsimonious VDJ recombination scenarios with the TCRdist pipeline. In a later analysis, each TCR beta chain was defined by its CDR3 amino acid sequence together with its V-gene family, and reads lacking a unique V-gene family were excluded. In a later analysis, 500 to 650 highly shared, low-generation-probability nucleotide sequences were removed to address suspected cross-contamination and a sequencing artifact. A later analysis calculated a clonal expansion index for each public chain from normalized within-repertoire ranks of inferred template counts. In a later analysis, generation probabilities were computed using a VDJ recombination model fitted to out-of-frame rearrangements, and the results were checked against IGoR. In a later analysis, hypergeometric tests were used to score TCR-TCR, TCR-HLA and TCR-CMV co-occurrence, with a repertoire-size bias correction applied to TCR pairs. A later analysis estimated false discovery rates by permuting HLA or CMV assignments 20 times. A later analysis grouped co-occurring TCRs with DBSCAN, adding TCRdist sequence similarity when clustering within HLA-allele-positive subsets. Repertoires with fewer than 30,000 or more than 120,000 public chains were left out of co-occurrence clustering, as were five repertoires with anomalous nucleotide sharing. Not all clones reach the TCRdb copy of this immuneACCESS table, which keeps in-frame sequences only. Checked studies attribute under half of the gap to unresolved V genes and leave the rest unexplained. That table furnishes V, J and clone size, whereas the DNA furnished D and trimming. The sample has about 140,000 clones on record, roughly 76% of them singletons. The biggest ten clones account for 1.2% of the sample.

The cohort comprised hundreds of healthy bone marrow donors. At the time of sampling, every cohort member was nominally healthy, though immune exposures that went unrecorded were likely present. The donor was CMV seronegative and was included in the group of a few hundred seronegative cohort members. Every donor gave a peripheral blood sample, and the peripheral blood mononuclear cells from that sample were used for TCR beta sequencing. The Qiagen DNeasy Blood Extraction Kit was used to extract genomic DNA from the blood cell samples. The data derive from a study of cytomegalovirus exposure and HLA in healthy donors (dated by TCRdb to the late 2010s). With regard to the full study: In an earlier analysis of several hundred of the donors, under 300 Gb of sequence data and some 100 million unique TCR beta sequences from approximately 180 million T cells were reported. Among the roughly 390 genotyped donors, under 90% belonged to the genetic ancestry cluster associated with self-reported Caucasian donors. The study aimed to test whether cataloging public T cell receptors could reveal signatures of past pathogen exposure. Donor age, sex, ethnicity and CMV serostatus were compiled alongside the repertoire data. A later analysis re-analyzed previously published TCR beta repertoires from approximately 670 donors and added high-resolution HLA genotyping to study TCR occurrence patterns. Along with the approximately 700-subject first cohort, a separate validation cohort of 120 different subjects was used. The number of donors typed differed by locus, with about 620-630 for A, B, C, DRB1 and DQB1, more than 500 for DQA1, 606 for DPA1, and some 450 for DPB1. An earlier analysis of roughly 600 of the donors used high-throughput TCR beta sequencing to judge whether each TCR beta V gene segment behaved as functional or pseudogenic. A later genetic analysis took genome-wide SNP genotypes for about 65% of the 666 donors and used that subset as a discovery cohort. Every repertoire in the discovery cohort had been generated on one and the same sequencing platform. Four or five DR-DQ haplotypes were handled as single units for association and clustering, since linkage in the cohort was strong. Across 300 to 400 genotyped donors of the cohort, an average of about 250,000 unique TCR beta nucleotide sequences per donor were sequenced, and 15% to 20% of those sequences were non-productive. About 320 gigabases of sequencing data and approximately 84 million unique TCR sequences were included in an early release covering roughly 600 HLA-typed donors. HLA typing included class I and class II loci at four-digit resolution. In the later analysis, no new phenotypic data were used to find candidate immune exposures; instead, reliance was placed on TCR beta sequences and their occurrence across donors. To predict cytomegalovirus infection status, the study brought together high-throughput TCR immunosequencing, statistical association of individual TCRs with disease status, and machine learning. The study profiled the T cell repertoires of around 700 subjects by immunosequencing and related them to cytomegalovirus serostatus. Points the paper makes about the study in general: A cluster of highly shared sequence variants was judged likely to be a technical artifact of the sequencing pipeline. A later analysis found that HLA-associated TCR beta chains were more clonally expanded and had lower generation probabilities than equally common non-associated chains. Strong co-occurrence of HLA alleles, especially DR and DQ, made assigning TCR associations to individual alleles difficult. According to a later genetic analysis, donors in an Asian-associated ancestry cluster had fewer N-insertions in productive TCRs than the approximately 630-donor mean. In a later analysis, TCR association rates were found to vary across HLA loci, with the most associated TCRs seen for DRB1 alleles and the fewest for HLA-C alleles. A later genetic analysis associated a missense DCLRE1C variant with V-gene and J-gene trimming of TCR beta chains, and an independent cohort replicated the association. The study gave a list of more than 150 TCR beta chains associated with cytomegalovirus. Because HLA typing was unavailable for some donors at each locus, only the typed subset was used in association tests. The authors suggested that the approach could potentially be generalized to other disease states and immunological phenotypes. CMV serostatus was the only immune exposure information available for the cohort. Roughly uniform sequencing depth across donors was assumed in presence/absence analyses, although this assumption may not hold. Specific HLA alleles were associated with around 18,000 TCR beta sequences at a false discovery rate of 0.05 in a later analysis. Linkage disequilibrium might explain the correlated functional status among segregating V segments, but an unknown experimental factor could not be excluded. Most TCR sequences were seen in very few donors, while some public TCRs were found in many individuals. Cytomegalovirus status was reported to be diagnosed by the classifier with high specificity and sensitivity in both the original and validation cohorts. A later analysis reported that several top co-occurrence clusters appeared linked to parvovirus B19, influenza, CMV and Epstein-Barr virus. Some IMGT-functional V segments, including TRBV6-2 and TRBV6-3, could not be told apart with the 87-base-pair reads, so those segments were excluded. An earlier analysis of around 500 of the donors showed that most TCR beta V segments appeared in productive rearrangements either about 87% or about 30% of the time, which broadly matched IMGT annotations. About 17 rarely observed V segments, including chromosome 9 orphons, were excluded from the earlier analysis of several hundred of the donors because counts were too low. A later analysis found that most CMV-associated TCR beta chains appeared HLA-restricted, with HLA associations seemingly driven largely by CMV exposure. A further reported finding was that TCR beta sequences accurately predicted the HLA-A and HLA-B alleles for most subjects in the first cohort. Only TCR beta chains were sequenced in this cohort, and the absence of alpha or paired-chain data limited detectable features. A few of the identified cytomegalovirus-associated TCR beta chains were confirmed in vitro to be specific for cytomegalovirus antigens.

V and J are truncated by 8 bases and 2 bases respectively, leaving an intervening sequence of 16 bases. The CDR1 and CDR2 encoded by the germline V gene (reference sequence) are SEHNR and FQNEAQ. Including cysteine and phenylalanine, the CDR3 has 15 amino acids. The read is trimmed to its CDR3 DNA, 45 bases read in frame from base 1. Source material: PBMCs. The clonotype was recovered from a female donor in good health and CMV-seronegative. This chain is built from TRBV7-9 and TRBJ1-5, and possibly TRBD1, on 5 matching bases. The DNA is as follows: TGTGCCAGCCAACCCCCTGGGGCGGGCAATCAGCCCCAGCATTTT. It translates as CASQPPGAGNQPQHF.